The 18 T cell receptor beta chains below were found in one sample sequenced in a study of T cell repertoires in cytomegalovirus infection. The antigens of these receptors remain unknown. MiXCR was run by TCRdb on the reads, yielding one entry per CDR3 protein. Of roughly 120,000 distinct CDR3 sequences listed, about 30% are singletons. The sample in question was CD8+ T cells from cultured PBMCs, obtained from culture after CMV antigen stimulation. These receptors all stem from a human donor in good health (CMV status not recorded). Some clones in this sample may be carry-over from other donors' samples.

The rearrangement links TRBV5-6 to TRBJ2-3; D may be TRBD2 (5 bases). Trimming left V 4 bases short and J 4 bases short, with 19 bases between. Germline V gene lookup returns CDR1 SGHDT and CDR2 YYEEEE. The CDR3 has 16 amino acids. CDR3 residues: CASSPAVTGIADTQYF. The CDR3 bases are TGTGCCAGCAGCCCCGCAGTGACGGGGATCGCAGATACGCAGTATTTT.

This clonotype was detected a few times. V gene TRBV9 combines with J gene TRBJ1-1; weak D call: TRBD1 (5 bases). Germline values: CDR1 SGDLS, CDR2 YYNGEE. The CDR3 totals 11 residues. V lost 0 bases and J 14 bases, leaving 11 bases between the germline ends. CDR3 residues: CASSVVTDGFF. DNA for the CDR3: TGTGCCAGCAGCGTAGTGACAGACGGCTTCTTT.

This chain connects TRBV7-9 to TRBJ1-1, with D possibly matching TRBD1 (6 bases). V lost 4 bases and J 2 bases, leaving 17 bases between the germline ends. Germline CDR1 SEHNR, CDR2 FQNEAQ (reference sequence). The length of the CDR3 is 16 residues. CDR3 sequence reads: CASSSRQATFNTEAFF. CDR3 nucleotide sequence: TGTGCCAGCAGCTCCCGACAGGCAACCTTCAACACTGAAGCTTTCTTT.

This clonotype has a handful of counts. The rearrangement links TRBV12-3 or TRBV12-4 to TRBJ2-3; maybe TRBD1 (6 bases). This CDR3 has 15 amino acids. V was trimmed by 6 bases and J by 4 bases, leaving 17 bases between them. The CDR3 is CASRLAGQRPDTQYF. The CDR3 bases are TGTGCCAGCAGACTCGCCGGACAGCGCCCAGATACGCAGTATTTT.

The rearrangement joins TRBV7-9 to TRBJ1-2; possibly TRBD1 for D (5 bases). Germline loops: CDR1 SEHNR, CDR2 FQNEAQ (reference sequence). V was trimmed by 6 bases and J by 2 bases, leaving 13 bases between them. CDR3 length: 14 amino acids. The CDR3 bases are TGTGCCAGCAGTCGCACCGGGACCAACTATGGCTACACCTTC. It is translated as CASSRTGTNYGYTF.

This CDR3 is CASSPPGRPYEKLFF. Written as DNA, the CDR3 is TGTGCCAGCTCACCCCCGGGGAGGCCGTATGAAAAACTGTTTTTT. J is TRBJ1-4 and V is TRBV18; no clear D gene. Looked up from germline, CDR1 is KGHSH and CDR2 is LQKENI. The CDR3 is made up of 15 amino acids. Deletions cut 3 bases from V and 6 bases from J, with 14 bases between.

This clonotype was observed at least ten times. The rearrangement uses TRBV7-2 and TRBJ2-1; 13 bases are shared with TRBD2. V dropped 7 bases and J dropped 3; count of bases not matched to a gene: 6. Germline V lookup: CDR1 SGHTA, CDR2 FQGNSA. CDR3 length equals 16 residues. The CDR3: CASTWTSGGLYNEQFF. CDR3 nucleotides: TGTGCCAGCACCTGGACTAGCGGGGGCCTCTACAATGAGCAGTTCTTC.

This clonotype came up a few times. The chain combines TRBV6-2 or TRBV6-3 with TRBJ1-1; D not certain. The V gene's germline CDR1 is MNHEY and CDR2 SVGEGT. With 0 bases removed from V and 7 bases from J, the gap between germline ends came to 9 bases. This CDR3 is built from 13 residues. The CDR3: CASSYSRVHEAFF. The CDR3 DNA is TGTGCCAGCAGTTACTCGAGGGTTCATGAAGCTTTCTTT.

The chain combines TRBV7-9 with TRBJ2-2; a possible D gene is TRBD2 (5 bases). Trimming took off 5 bases at V and 1 base at J, with 14 bases between the two ends. The CDR3 is made up of 16 amino acids. In germline, CDR1 is SEHNR, CDR2 FQNEAQ (reference sequence). The CDR3 here is CASSPAAAENTGELFF. In DNA, the CDR3 is TGTGCCAGCAGCCCCGCGGCAGCGGAGAACACCGGGGAGCTGTTTTTT.

This rearrangement joins TRBV13 to TRBJ2-7, with a weak D call TRBD2 (7 bases). V was pared by 3 bases and J by 6 bases, with 21 bases between. From germline, CDR1 is PRHDT and CDR2 FYEKMQ (reference sequence). The CDR3 extends over 16 amino acids. The CDR3, as DNA: TGTGCCAGCAGCTTCGGCTCACGGGGGGCGCGTTCCGAGCAGTACTTC. It specifies CASSFGSRGARSEQYF.

This clonotype was picked up one time. This chain uses TRBV27 with TRBJ2-1; 7 positions agree with TRBD2. The CDR3 sequence is 15 residues long. Trimming at V came to 5 bases and at J to 4 bases, leaving 8 bases not matched to a gene. Germline-derived CDR1 and CDR2 are MNHEY and SMNVEV (reference sequence). CDR3 nucleotides: TGTGCCAGCAGTCCCGAGACTAGCCTTTACAATGAGCAGTTCTTC. Translation gives CASSPETSLYNEQFF.

There are a few counts of this clonotype. The chain employs TRBV27 and TRBJ2-1, with 7 bases that match TRBD1. The J segment lost 5 bases and the V segment lost 6 bases, leaving 7 bases of the junction unmatched. The CDR3 totals 14 residues. CDR1 is MNHEY, CDR2 SMNVEV, per germline (reference sequence). CDR3 coding DNA: TGTGCCAGCAGGGGGGACAGTACAAACAATGAGCAGTTCTTC. It specifies CASRGDSTNNEQFF.

This clonotype was observed a few times. The chain couples TRBV7-8 to TRBJ1-1, with 8 bases fitting TRBD1. Germline trimming cut 5 bases from V and 6 bases from J; bases unmatched to any gene: 2. The CDR3 has 12 amino acids. From germline, CDR1 is SGHVS and CDR2 FQNEAQ. The CDR3 here is CASSLRGPEAFF. The CDR3 DNA reads TGTGCCAGCAGCCTCAGGGGGCCTGAAGCTTTCTTT. The entire variable domain, with the rest obtained from reference TRBV7-8 and TRBJ1-1, is as follows: GAGVSQSPRYKVAKRGQDVALRCDPISGHVSLFWYQQALGQGPEFLTYFQNEAQLDKSGLPSDRFFAERPEGSVSTLKIQRTQQEDSAVYLCASSLRGPEAFFGQGTRLTVV.

This clonotype was counted a few times. This chain connects TRBV7-3 to TRBJ2-1; D is unclear. The germline V gene has CDR1 SGHTA and CDR2 FQGTGA. Trimming took off 3 bases at V and 7 bases at J, with 10 bases between the two ends. The CDR3 sequence is 13 residues long. The CDR3 DNA reads as TGTGCCAGCAGCTTTGGGGTGGAGAATGAGCAGTTCTTC. It codes for CASSFGVENEQFF.

The table lists this clonotype with many counts. This rearrangement joins TRBV4-1 to TRBJ2-7; D remains ambiguous. V shed 1 base and J shed 0 bases, with 7 bases lying between them. The CDR3 extends over 14 amino acids. CDR1 and CDR2 (germline): MGHRA, YSYEKL. The CDR3, as DNA: TGCGCCAGCAGCCAAGTGGTCCCCTCCTACGAGCAGTACTTC. Translation gives CASSQVVPSYEQYF.

In DNA, the CDR3 is TGTGCCACCAGCAATGGACAGCTTTATAGCAATCAGCCCCAGCATTTT. Protein product: CATSNGQLYSNQPQHF. This chain links TRBV15 with TRBJ1-5; D possibly corresponds to TRBD1 (6 bases). V was cut by 4 bases and J by 0 bases, with 13 bases left in between. Germline lookup yields CDR1 LNHNV and CDR2 YYDKDF (reference sequence). The length of the CDR3 is 16 residues.

This clonotype was recorded a few times. V usage is TRBV12-3 or TRBV12-4 and J usage is TRBJ2-2; TRBD2 matches 10 bases. The CDR3 length is 21 residues. V lost 4 bases to trimming and J lost 0 bases; unmatched junction nucleotides: 17. The CDR3 region has the DNA TGTGCCAGCAGTTCAAGTCCCGGACTAGCGGAACTTAATCCGAACACCGGGGAGCTGTTTTTT. Amino acids: CASSSSPGLAELNPNTGELFF.

This clonotype was found a few times. The V call is TRBV7-6, the J call TRBJ1-1; 7 positions agree with TRBD1. V lost 1 base and J lost 0; bases outside the gene matches: 5. The V gene's germline CDR1 is SGHVS and CDR2 FNYEAQ. The CDR3 has 16 residues. Written as DNA, the CDR3 is TGTGCCAGCAGCTTAGGATGGGGACAGATGAACACTGAAGCTTTCTTT. Its translation is CASSLGWGQMNTEAFF.